The 29 T cell receptor beta chains below all came from one sample that was sequenced in a study of beta chain features in type 1 diabetes. All of the isolated RNA was reverse transcribed, so expressed TCRB transcripts were sequenced. Clones were read by immunoSEQ multiplex PCR, and TCRdb kept only the in-frame ones, dropping some. This table has about 130,000 clones, approximately 9.2% appearing once. The sample comprised central memory CD4+ T cells from blood. These receptors were collected from a man aged 18-30 years in good health.

This clone has only a few counts. The chain is built from TRBV10-3 and TRBJ2-1; tentative D call: TRBD2 (5 bases). The V gene's germline CDR1 is ENHRY and CDR2 SYGVKD. This CDR3 has 16 amino acids. Trimming left V 6 bases short and J 0 bases short, with 15 bases between. CDR3 bases: TGTGCCATCAGGGCTGCTGACGGGATCTCCTACAATGAGCAGTTCTTC. Amino acid sequence: CAIRAADGISYNEQFF.

There are a few counts of this clone. The chain employs TRBV5-6 and TRBJ2-5; 10 nucleotides agree with TRBD1. Germline values: CDR1 SGHDT, CDR2 YYEEEE. The CDR3 consists of 19 residues. The junction had 15 bases not matched to a gene; V was cut back by 4 bases and J by 0 bases. The CDR3 bases are TGTGCCAGCAGCCCAAGCGGGGACAGGGGCGCCCCGTACCAAGAGACCCAGTACTTC. Amino acids: CASSPSGDRGAPYQETQYF.

The chain uses TRBV7-6 and TRBJ2-3; tentative D call: TRBD2 (5 bases). V lost 1 base and J lost 1, with 9 bases in between. The CDR3 extends over 15 amino acids. CDR1 is SGHVS, CDR2 FNYEAQ, per germline. The DNA of the CDR3 is TGTGCCAGCAGCTTAGACACAGCGGGCACAGATACGCAGTATTTT. Protein product: CASSLDTAGTDTQYF.

The chain joins TRBV7-2 to TRBJ2-7; D might be TRBD1 (5 bases). V was trimmed by 5 bases and J by 1 base, leaving 15 bases between them. Germline assignment: CDR1 SGHTA and CDR2 FQGNSA. This CDR3 is 15 amino acids long. The CDR3 loop reads CASSLYMGLSYEQYF. CDR3 DNA: TGTGCCAGCAGCCTCTACATGGGGCTTTCCTACGAGCAGTACTTC.

The chain's CDR3 is CASSPNRGRQETQYF. DNA of the CDR3: TGTGCCAGCTCACCCAACAGGGGACGACAAGAGACCCAGTACTTC. The chain carries TRBV18 and TRBJ2-5, with 7 positions matching TRBD1. V dropped 3 bases and J dropped 2; count of bases not matched to a gene: 6. This CDR3 spans 15 amino acids. From germline, CDR1 is KGHSH and CDR2 LQKENI.

This clone was detected ten times or more. The chain is built from TRBV4-3 and TRBJ2-4; D is perhaps TRBD2 (5 bases). With 0 bases removed from V and 8 bases from J, the gap between germline ends came to 11 bases. The germline V gene encodes CDR1 LGHNA and CDR2 YSLEER. The CDR3 is 14 amino acids. The CDR3 DNA sequence: TGCGCCAGCAGCCAAGATCGGGGATCAGACATTCAGTACTTC. As protein: CASSQDRGSDIQYF.

This clone occurred a few times. The chain uses TRBV18 and TRBJ2-3; TRBD1 might be the D (6 bases). Germline V gene lookup returns CDR1 KGHSH and CDR2 LQKENI. Trimming stripped 4 bases from V and 4 bases from J, with 24 bases between. The CDR3 has 18 amino acids. This chain's CDR3 is CASSQGPLTGNTADTQYF. The CDR3 nucleotides are TGTGCCAGCTCACAGGGGCCTTTGACAGGTAATACGGCAGATACGCAGTATTTT.

V gene TRBV5-5 combines with J gene TRBJ2-2; TRBD1 matches at 8 bases. This CDR3 has 13 residues. Germline V gene data show CDR1 as SGHKS and CDR2 as YYEKEE (reference sequence). Germline trimming cut 4 bases from V and 6 bases from J; bases unmatched to any gene: 2. The CDR3 spells CASSRTGPGELFF. The CDR3, as DNA: TGTGCCAGCAGCCGGACAGGGCCCGGGGAGCTGTTTTTT.

To note about this clone: In the same sample, other DNA sequences code for this CDR3. V usage is TRBV5-1 and J usage is TRBJ2-7; D is unresolved. The germline V and J ends were trimmed by 5 bases and 3 bases, with 9 bases remaining between them. Looked up from germline, CDR1 is SGHRS and CDR2 is YFSETQ. The CDR3 totals 12 residues. In DNA, the CDR3 is TGCGCCAGCAGTCCAGATAACTACGAGCAGTACTTC. Translated, it gives CASSPDNYEQYF.

This chain connects TRBV7-2 to TRBJ1-2; a weak D match, TRBD1 (5 bases). This CDR3 contains 15 residues. The germline V gene has CDR1 SGHTA and CDR2 FQGNSA. V was pared by 2 bases and J by 1 base, with 11 bases between. The CDR3 DNA reads TGTGCCAGCAGCTTACAGGGCATCTATAACTATGGCTACACCTTC. It translates to CASSLQGIYNYGYTF.

The chain joins TRBV18 to TRBJ2-5; a possible D gene is TRBD1 (5 bases). Per the germline V gene, CDR1 is KGHSH and CDR2 is LQKENI. The V gene lost 6 bases and the J gene lost 2 bases, with 13 bases spanning the gap. This CDR3 is built from 14 residues. The CDR3 here is CASSPRQTQETQYF. The CDR3 DNA sequence: TGTGCCAGCTCCCCGCGACAGACTCAAGAGACCCAGTACTTC.

This clone was detected only a few times. The V gene is TRBV7-2, the J gene TRBJ1-5; 8 nucleotides agree with TRBD1. Germline trimming cut 3 bases from V and 11 bases from J; bases unmatched to any gene: 3. This CDR3 region has 12 residues. The germline CDR1 and CDR2 sequences are SGHTA and FQGNSA. Here the CDR3 reads CASSFRTGSQHF. CDR3 nucleotides: TGTGCCAGCAGCTTCAGGACAGGGTCCCAGCATTTT.

This chain uses TRBV7-9 with TRBJ1-1; the D gene is possibly TRBD1 (5 bases). The V and J ends lost 7 bases and 1 base respectively, with 10 bases between them. In germline, CDR1 is SEHNR, CDR2 FQNEAQ (reference sequence). This CDR3 is 13 amino acids long. This chain's CDR3 is CASTQTANTEAFF. CDR3 bases: TGTGCCAGCACTCAGACAGCGAACACTGAAGCTTTCTTT. Using reference TRBV7-9 and TRBJ1-1 for the parts outside the CDR3, the full variable domain is DTGVSQNPRHKITKRGQNVTFRCDPISEHNRLYWYRQTLGQGPEFLTYFQNEAQLEKSRLLSDRFSAERPKGSFSTLEIQRTEQGDSAMYLCASTQTANTEAFFGQGTRLTVV.

The chain carries TRBV5-6 and TRBJ2-7; 7 bases map to TRBD1. This CDR3 is 14 amino acids long. V was pared by 4 bases and J by 1 base, with 5 bases of the junction left unmatched. Germline CDR1 reads SGHDT; CDR2 reads YYEEEE. CDR3 coding DNA: TGTGCCAGCAGCCGCCAGGGGGATTCCTACGAGCAGTACTTC. Protein sequence: CASSRQGDSYEQYF. Based on the CDR3 plus reference TRBV5-6 and TRBJ2-7, the full variable domain is DAGVTQSPTHLIKTRGQQVTLRCSPKSGHDTVSWYQQALGQGPQFIFQYYEEEERQRGNFPDRFSGHQFPNYSSELNVNALLLGDSALYLCASSRQGDSYEQYFGPGTRLTVT.

This clone was recorded a few times. DNA of the CDR3: TGTGCCAGCAGTTTAACTAGCGGGGTATACAATGAGCAGTTCTTC. It codes for CASSLTSGVYNEQFF. The V call is TRBV27, the J call TRBJ2-1; 10 bases agree with TRBD2. Trimming cost V 2 bases and J 4 bases; bases outside gene matches: 2. The CDR3 is made up of 15 amino acids. Germline V gives CDR1 MNHEY, CDR2 SMNVEV (reference sequence).

The chain recombines TRBV5-1 with TRBJ2-7; D remains unclear. Trimming took 8 bases from V and 2 from J, leaving 17 bases between them. This CDR3 has 14 residues. CDR1 is SGHRS and CDR2 is YFSETQ in the germline V gene. The CDR3 protein is CASRTTITTYEQYF. The CDR3 nucleotides read TGCGCCAGTCGTACAACGATCACTACCTACGAGCAGTACTTC.

This clone was detected a few times. This chain connects TRBV10-3 to TRBJ2-7, with D possibly TRBD1 on 5 matching bases. Germline CDR1 and CDR2: ENHRY and SYGVKD. Trimming took off 6 bases at V and 0 bases at J, with 15 bases between the two ends. The CDR3 is 15 amino acids. The CDR3 spells CAIRGVGPSSYEQYF. Here the CDR3 DNA reads TGTGCCATCAGAGGGGTAGGACCAAGCTCCTACGAGCAGTACTTC.

The chain recombines TRBV7-8 with TRBJ2-3, with TRBD2 matching 8 bases. Germline lookup yields CDR1 SGHVS and CDR2 FQNEAQ. The CDR3 is 15 residues long. V dropped 0 bases and J dropped 4; count of bases not matched to a gene: 3. CDR3 nucleotides: TGTGCCAGCAGCTTAGCTGAAGCGGGGGCAGATACGCAGTATTTT. Translation gives CASSLAEAGADTQYF.

The chain couples TRBV9 to TRBJ2-1; 9 nucleotides align to TRBD1. The CDR3 spans 15 residues. Trimming at V came to 3 bases and at J to 5 bases, leaving 6 bases not matched to a gene. Germline CDR1 reads SGDLS; CDR2 reads YYNGEE. The CDR3 region is CASSDRDRAHNEQFF. The DNA for the CDR3 is TGTGCCAGCAGCGACCGGGACAGGGCCCACAATGAGCAGTTCTTC. The full variable domain, rest sourced from reference TRBV9 and TRBJ2-1, is DSGVTQTPKHLITATGQRVTLRCSPRSGDLSVYWYQQSLDQGLQFLIQYYNGEERAKGNILERFSAQQFPDLHSELNLSSLELGDSALYFCASSDRDRAHNEQFFGPGTRLTVL.

DNA for the CDR3: TGCGCCAGCAGCTTGAATAGCGGGGGTTCACTTCGTATTCATGAGCAGTTCTTC. The encoded protein is CASSLNSGGSLRIHEQFF. This chain uses TRBV5-1 with TRBJ2-1; 9 bases line up with TRBD2. After removal of 1 base from V and 8 bases from J, the junction contained 16 bases not matched to a gene. Looked up from germline, CDR1 is SGHRS and CDR2 is YFSETQ. This CDR3 comprises 18 residues.

This clone was seen a handful of times. CDR3 sequence (DNA): TGTGCCAGCAGCCAATCCACACGATACAATGAGCAGTTCTTC. Its protein product is CASSQSTRYNEQFF. This chain links TRBV14 with TRBJ2-1; D is ambiguous. V was clipped by 2 bases and J by 4 bases, with 9 bases between them. The germline gives CDR1 SGHDN, CDR2 FVKESK. The CDR3 loop spans 14 amino acids.

This chain connects TRBV18 to TRBJ1-1; tentative D call: TRBD1 (5 bases). V lost 2 bases and J 1 base, leaving 14 bases between the germline ends. This CDR3 has 16 amino acids. Germline V CDR1 and CDR2: KGHSH, LQKENI. The CDR3 reads CASSPARTLQNTEAFF. For the CDR3, the DNA is TGTGCCAGCTCACCAGCACGGACACTACAGAACACTGAAGCTTTCTTT.

This chain joins TRBV5-4 and TRBJ2-3, with a weak D call TRBD2 (6 bases). CDR1 and CDR2 (germline): SGHNT, YYREEE (reference sequence). This CDR3 is built from 15 residues. V was trimmed by 0 bases and J by 3 bases, leaving 11 bases between them. This CDR3 is CASSLESGRTDTQYF. CDR3 coding DNA: TGTGCCAGCAGCTTGGAGTCGGGGAGGACAGATACGCAGTATTTT.

The V and J genes are TRBV14 and TRBJ2-2; tentatively, D is TRBD1 (5 bases). Trimming stripped 4 bases from V and 5 bases from J, with 17 bases between. There are 16 residues in the CDR3. Germline CDR1 and CDR2: SGHDN and FVKESK. CDR3 sequence reads: CASSPLDSARTGELFF. The CDR3 DNA reads TGTGCCAGCAGCCCCCTTGACAGCGCAAGGACCGGGGAGCTGTTTTTT.

A remark on this clone: Other DNA sequences of this sample code for an identical CDR3. This CDR3 reads CSVRTGGNEQFF. The CDR3 DNA reads TGCAGCGTCCGGACAGGGGGGAATGAGCAGTTCTTC. The chain combines TRBV29-1 with TRBJ2-1; TRBD1 aligns across 10 bases. The CDR3 runs 12 residues. With V trimmed by 6 bases and J by 7 bases, 3 bases remained unmatched. The germline CDR1 and CDR2 sequences are SQVTM and ANQGSEA.

This clone was observed a few times. The chain uses TRBV5-1 and TRBJ1-1, with D maybe TRBD1 (5 bases). V was cut by 6 bases and J by 4 bases, with 19 bases left in between. Germline V gene data show CDR1 as SGHRS and CDR2 as YFSETQ. The CDR3 loop spans 15 amino acids. The CDR3 nucleotides are TGCGCCAGCAAACCCCCTACGGGCGGGACCACTGAAGCTTTCTTT. Translating gives CASKPPTGGTTEAFF.

The chain carries TRBV7-9 and TRBJ1-5; TRBD1 matches 8 bases. After removal of 2 bases from V and 2 bases from J, the junction contained 8 bases not matched to a gene. The CDR3 contains 17 residues. Germline CDR1 reads SEHNR; CDR2 reads FQNEAQ (reference sequence). CDR3 residues: CASSLSAGGAGNQPQHF. CDR3 nucleotide sequence: TGTGCCAGCAGCTTATCCGCAGGGGGCGCGGGCAATCAGCCCCAGCATTTT.

DNA for the CDR3: TGTGCCAGCAGCGTAGTTCAGGGTTCGTCAGATACGCAGTATTTT. Protein product: CASSVVQGSSDTQYF. V is TRBV9 and J is TRBJ2-3; D possibly corresponds to TRBD1 (5 bases). The germline V gene encodes CDR1 SGDLS and CDR2 YYNGEE. V lost 0 bases and J lost 4, with 12 bases in between. This CDR3 has 15 residues.

The table lists this clone with a few counts. The chain carries TRBV11-2 and TRBJ2-3; 13 bases line up with TRBD2. CDR3 size: 16 residues. CDR1 and CDR2 from the germline V gene are SGHAT and FQNNGV. Losses at the gene ends were 5 bases for V and 4 bases for J; bases not matched to a gene: 6. CDR3 DNA: TGTGCCAGCAGCAAAACTAGCGGGGGGGCTGCAGATACGCAGTATTTT. It codes for CASSKTSGGAADTQYF.